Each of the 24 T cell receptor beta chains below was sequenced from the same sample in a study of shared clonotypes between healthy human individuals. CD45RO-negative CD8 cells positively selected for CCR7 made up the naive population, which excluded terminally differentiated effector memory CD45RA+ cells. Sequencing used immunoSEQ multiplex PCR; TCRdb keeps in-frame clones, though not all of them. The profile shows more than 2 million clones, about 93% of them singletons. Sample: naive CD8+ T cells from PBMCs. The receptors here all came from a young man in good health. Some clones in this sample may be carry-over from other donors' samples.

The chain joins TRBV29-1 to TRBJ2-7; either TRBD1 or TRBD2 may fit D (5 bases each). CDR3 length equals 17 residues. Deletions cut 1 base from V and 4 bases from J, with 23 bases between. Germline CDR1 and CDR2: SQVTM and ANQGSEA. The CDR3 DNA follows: TGCAGCGTTGAAGCCCGTGGCCGGGGCAGGGAACTATACGAGCAGTACTTC. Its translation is CSVEARGRGRELYEQYF.

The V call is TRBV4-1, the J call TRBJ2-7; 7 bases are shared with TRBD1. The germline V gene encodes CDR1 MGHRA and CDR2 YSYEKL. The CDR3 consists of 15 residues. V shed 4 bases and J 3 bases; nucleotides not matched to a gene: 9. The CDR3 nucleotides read TGCGCCAGCAGCCCCACTCATGGACAGGTCTACGAGCAGTACTTC. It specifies CASSPTHGQVYEQYF.

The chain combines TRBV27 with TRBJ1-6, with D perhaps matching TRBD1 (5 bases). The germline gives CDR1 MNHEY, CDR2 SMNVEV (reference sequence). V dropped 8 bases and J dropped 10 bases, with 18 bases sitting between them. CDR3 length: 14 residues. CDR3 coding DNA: TGTGCCAGCTTTGGGACCGGCTCCCGGTCACCCCTCCACTTT. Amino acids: CASFGTGSRSPLHF.

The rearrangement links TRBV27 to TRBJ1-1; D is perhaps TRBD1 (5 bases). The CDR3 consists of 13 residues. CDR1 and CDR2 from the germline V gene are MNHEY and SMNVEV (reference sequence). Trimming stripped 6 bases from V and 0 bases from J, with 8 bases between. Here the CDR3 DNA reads TGTGCCAGCAGGAGGGACCTGAACACTGAAGCTTTCTTT. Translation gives CASRRDLNTEAFF.

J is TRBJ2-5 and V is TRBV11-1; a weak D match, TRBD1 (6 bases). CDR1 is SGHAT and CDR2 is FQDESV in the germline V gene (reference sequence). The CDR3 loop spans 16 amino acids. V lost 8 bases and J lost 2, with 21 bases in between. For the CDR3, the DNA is TGTGCCAGCCCCTTTGGGGGCAGCGAGCAACAAGAGACCCAGTACTTC. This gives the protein CASPFGGSEQQETQYF.

The CDR3 reads CASSHGPGNTEAFF. DNA of the CDR3: TGTGCCAGCAGCCACGGTCCAGGGAACACTGAAGCTTTCTTT. This chain uses TRBV14 with TRBJ1-1; D is uncertain. Germline V gives CDR1 SGHDN, CDR2 FVKESK. CDR3 length equals 14 residues. V lost 3 bases and J lost 1, with 9 bases in between. Full variable domain (rest looked up from reference TRBV14 and TRBJ1-1): EAGVTQFPSHSVIEKGQTVTLRCDPISGHDNLYWYRRVMGKEIKFLLHFVKESKQDESGMPNNRFLAERTGGTYSTLKVQPAELEDSGVYFCASSHGPGNTEAFFGQGTRLTVV.

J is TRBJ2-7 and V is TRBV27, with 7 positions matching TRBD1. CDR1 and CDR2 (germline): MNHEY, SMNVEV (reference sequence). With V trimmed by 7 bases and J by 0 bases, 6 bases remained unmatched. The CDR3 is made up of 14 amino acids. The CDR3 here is CASTEYRGSYEQYF. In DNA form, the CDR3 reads TGTGCCAGCACCGAATACAGGGGCTCCTACGAGCAGTACTTC.

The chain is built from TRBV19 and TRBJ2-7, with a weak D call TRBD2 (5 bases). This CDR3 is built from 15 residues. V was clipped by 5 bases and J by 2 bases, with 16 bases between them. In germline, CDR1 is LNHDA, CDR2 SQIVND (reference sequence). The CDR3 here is CASSEGASGTYEQYF. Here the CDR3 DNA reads TGTGCCAGTAGTGAGGGTGCCTCCGGGACCTACGAGCAGTACTTC.

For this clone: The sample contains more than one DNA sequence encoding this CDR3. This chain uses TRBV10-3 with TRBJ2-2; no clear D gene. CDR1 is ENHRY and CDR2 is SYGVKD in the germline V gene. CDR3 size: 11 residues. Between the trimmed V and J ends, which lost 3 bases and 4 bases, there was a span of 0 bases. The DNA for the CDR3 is TGTGCCATCAGTGACACCGGGGAGCTGTTTTTT. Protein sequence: CAISDTGELFF.

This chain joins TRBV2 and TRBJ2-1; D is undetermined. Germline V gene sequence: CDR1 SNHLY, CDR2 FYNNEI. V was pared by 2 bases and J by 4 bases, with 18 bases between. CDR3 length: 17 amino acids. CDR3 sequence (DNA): TGTGCCAGCAGTGAACGTGGGCAACTTCGACAATACAATGAGCAGTTCTTC. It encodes CASSERGQLRQYNEQFF.

The CDR3 reads CARRSTSGSSYEQYF. The CDR3 DNA sequence: TGTGCCAGAAGGAGCACGAGCGGGAGCTCCTACGAGCAGTACTTC. The V and J genes are TRBV2 and TRBJ2-7, with TRBD2 matching over 8 bases. The CDR3 has 15 residues. Germline CDR1 and CDR2: SNHLY and FYNNEI. Trimming took 9 bases from V and 0 from J; bases not matched to a gene: 10. The complete variable domain, with remaining parts taken from reference TRBV2 and TRBJ2-7, reads EPEVTQTPSHQVTQMGQEVILRCVPISNHLYFYWYRQILGQKVEFLVSFYNNEISEKSEIFDDQFSVERPDGSNFTLKIRSTKLEDSAMYFCARRSTSGSSYEQYFGPGTRLTVT.

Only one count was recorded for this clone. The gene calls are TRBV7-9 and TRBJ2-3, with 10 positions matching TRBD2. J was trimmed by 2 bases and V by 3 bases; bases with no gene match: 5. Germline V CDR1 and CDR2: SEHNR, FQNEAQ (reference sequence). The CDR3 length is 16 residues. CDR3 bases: TGTGCCAGCAGCTTCCAAGCGGGAGGGATCACAGATACGCAGTATTTT. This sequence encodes CASSFQAGGITDTQYF.

The CDR3 is CAWSGDSLAKNIQYF. The CDR3 DNA reads TGTGCCTGGAGCGGCGACAGTTTAGCCAAAAACATTCAGTACTTC. The chain carries TRBV30 and TRBJ2-4; D might be TRBD1 (5 bases). V was clipped by 3 bases and J by 0 bases, with 12 bases between them. The V gene's germline CDR1 is GTSNPN and CDR2 SVGIG (reference sequence). There are 15 residues in the CDR3.

The CDR3 coding sequence is TGTGCCATCAGTGAGTCGGTACAAGATACGCAGTATTTT. Protein sequence: CAISESVQDTQYF. The chain recombines TRBV10-3 with TRBJ2-3; D is ambiguous. V lost 0 bases and J 5 bases, leaving 6 bases between the germline ends. This CDR3 contains 13 residues. Germline lookup yields CDR1 ENHRY and CDR2 SYGVKD.

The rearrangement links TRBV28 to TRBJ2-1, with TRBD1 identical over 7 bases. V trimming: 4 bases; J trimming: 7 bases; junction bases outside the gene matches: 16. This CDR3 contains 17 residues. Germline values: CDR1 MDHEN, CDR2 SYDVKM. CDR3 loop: CASSSDRAENYGNEQFF. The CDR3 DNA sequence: TGTGCCAGCAGTTCCGACAGGGCTGAGAACTACGGGAATGAGCAGTTCTTC. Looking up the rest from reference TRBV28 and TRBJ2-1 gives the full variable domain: DVKVTQSSRYLVKRTGEKVFLECVQDMDHENMFWYRQDPGLGLRLIYFSYDVKMKEKGDIPEGYSVSREKKERFSLILESASTNQTSMYLCASSSDRAENYGNEQFFGPGTRLTVL.

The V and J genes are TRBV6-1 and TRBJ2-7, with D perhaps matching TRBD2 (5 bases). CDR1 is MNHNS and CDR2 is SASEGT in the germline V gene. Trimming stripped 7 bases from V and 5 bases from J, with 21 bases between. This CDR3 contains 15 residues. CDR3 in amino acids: CASTSRERESDEQYF. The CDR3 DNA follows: TGTGCCAGCACCTCCCGGGAAAGGGAATCCGACGAGCAGTACTTC.

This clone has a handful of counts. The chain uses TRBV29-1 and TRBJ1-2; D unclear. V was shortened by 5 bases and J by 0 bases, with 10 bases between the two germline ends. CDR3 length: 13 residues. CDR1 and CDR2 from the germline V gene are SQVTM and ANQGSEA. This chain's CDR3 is CSVPLKTNYGYTF. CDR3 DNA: TGCAGCGTTCCTCTAAAGACTAACTATGGCTACACCTTC.

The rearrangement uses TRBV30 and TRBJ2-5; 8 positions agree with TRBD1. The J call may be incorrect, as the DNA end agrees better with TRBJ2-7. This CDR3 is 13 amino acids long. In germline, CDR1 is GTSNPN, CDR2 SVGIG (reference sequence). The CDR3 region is CAWSEDRAGEQYF. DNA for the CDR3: TGTGCCTGGAGTGAGGACAGGGCGGGCGAGCAGTACTTC.

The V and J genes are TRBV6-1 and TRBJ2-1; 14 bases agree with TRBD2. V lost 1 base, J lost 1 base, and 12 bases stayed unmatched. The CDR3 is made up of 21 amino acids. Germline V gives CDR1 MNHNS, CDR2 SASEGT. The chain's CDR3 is CASSEVITGLAGARSYNEQFF. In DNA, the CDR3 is TGTGCCAGCAGTGAAGTCATTACGGGACTAGCGGGAGCGAGGTCCTACAATGAGCAGTTCTTC.

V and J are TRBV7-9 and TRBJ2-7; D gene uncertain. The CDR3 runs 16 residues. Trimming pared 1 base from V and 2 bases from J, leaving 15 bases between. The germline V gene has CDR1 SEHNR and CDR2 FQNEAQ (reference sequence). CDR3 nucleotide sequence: TGTGCCAGCAGCTTAGGGGGTGGGGTGGTCCCCTACGAGCAGTACTTC. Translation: CASSLGGGVVPYEQYF.

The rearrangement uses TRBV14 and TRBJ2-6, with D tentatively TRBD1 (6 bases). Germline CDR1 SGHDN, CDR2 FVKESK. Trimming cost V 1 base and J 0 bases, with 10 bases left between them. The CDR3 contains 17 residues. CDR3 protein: CASSQAGTSSGANVLTF. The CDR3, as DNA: TGTGCCAGCAGCCAAGCCGGGACAAGCTCTGGGGCCAACGTCCTGACTTTC.

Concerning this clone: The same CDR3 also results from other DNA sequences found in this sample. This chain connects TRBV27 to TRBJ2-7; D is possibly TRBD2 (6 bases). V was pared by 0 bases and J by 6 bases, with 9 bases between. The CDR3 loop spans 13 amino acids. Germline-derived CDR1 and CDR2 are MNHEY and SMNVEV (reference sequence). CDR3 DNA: TGTGCCAGCAGTTTATCAGGAGGGTCCGAGCAGTACTTC. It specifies CASSLSGGSEQYF.

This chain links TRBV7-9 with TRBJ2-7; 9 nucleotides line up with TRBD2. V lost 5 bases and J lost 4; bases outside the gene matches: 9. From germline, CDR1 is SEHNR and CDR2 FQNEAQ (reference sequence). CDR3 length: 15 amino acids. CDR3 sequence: CASSQKALAGYEQYF. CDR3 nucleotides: TGTGCCAGCAGCCAAAAGGCGCTAGCGGGGTACGAGCAGTACTTC.

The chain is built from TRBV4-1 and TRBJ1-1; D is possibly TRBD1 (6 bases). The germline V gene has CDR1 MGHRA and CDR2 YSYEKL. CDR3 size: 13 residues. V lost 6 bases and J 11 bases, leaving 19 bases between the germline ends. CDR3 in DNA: TGCGCCAGCAGACCGGGACACCGACTTTGGGCTTTCTTT. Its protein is CASRPGHRLWAFF.